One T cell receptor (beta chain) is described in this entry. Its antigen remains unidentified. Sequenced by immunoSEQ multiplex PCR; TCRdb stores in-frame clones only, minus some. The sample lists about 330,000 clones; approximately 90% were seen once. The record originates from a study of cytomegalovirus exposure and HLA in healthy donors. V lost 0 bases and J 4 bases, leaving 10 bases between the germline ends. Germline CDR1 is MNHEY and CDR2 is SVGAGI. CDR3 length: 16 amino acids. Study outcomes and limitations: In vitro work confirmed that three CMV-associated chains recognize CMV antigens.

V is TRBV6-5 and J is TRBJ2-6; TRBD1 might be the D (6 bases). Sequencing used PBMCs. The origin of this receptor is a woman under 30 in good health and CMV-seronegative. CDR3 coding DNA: TGTGCCAGCAGTTACTCGGTTGGACAGGGGGCCAACGTCCTGACTTTC. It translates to CASSYSVGQGANVLTF.